This T cell receptor beta chain originates from a study of B cell selection in AIRE deficiency. Study results and caveats: Only around a tenth of 3,000 to 4,500 shared Treg sequences were patient-specific; 31.6% healthy-specific. CDR3s were shorter in shared Treg sequences, reflecting few non-templated nucleotide insertions.

Sorted regulatory T cells were CD4-positive, CD25-high and CD127-low or negative. The protocol was immunoSEQ multiplex PCR, while the TCRdb copy is restricted to in-frame clones and leaves out a portion. This sample yields 13,000 to 15,000 clones, of which approximately 94% are seen a single time; approximately 1% belongs to the top ten. Note on this clone: The antigen remains undetermined.

The germline V gene has CDR1 LGHNA and CDR2 YSLEER. The germline V and J ends were trimmed by 5 bases and 5 bases, with 16 bases remaining between them. This CDR3 spans 15 amino acids. This chain uses TRBV4-3 with TRBJ2-1; possibly TRBD1 or TRBD2 for D (5 bases each). The sample consisted of Tregs sorted from PBMCs. This TCR derives from a human donor with AIRE deficiency. The CDR3, as DNA: TGCGCCAGCAGCGTGCTTCTCGGGGCAGACAATGAGCAGTTCTTC. It encodes CASSVLLGADNEQFF.